This entry is about one T cell receptor beta chain. This may stem from a read error, because a much larger clone lies one nucleotide away. This sample stems from a study of read filtering for tumor transcriptome and immune sequencing. Study in general: Revised staging placed eight or nine patients in R-ISS I, 15 to 20 in II, 6 or 7 in III.

This library used 300 to 500 ng RNA and molecular barcoded adaptors spanning alpha/delta and beta/gamma chains. MiXCR, applied by TCRdb to the reads, yields one record per CDR3 protein. The profile shows approximately 61,000 distinct CDR3 sequences, roughly 19% of them singletons. The CDR3 covers 13 residues. The germline V gene encodes CDR1 DFQATT and CDR2 SNEGSKA (reference sequence). The chain employs TRBV20-1 and TRBJ1-2; D remains ambiguous. The receptor comes from a donor aged 40 or over with multiple myeloma. Source material: a population of CD138-negative cells sorted from bone marrow. CDR3 DNA sequence: TGCAGTGCTGGAGATCGATTAAGGATTGGCTACACCTTC. This translates into CSAGDRLRIGYTF.